The 4 T cell receptor beta chains presented below share a single source sample, sequenced in a study of molecular identifiers for immune sequencing clone quantification. TCRdb called the PCR reads again in MiXCR, with one record for every CDR3 protein. The top ten hold 0.74% of the sample, which has a few hundred thousand distinct CDR3 sequences, 24% seen once. Material for sequencing was naive CD8+ T cells from blood, with Jurkat cell RNA spiked in. Subset here: FACS-sorted CD8+CD4-CCR7+CD45RA+ naive T cells. These receptors came from a human donor in good health. Some libraries in this study had Jurkat cell RNA spiked in.

The chain couples TRBV12-3 or TRBV12-4 to TRBJ2-3, with 9 positions matching TRBD2. After removal of 6 bases from V and 4 bases from J, the junction contained 8 bases not matched to a gene. There are 15 residues in the CDR3. The CDR3: CASSYSGSPPDTQYF. The CDR3 nucleotides read TGTGCCAGCAGCTATAGCGGGAGTCCCCCAGATACGCAGTATTTT.

This clonotype came up a few times. The rearrangement joins TRBV20-1 to TRBJ1-5, with a tentative D call TRBD1 (5 bases). The CDR3 contains 13 residues. V lost 6 bases to trimming and J lost 0 bases, with 9 bases between them. Germline V gene lookup returns CDR1 DFQATT and CDR2 SNEGSKA (reference sequence). As DNA, the CDR3 is TGCAGTGCAATGGGGGTTAGCAATCAGCCCCAGCATTTT. It encodes CSAMGVSNQPQHF.

V gene TRBV27 combines with J gene TRBJ2-3, with D unclear. CDR1 and CDR2 from the germline V gene are MNHEY and SMNVEV (reference sequence). The CDR3 is 13 amino acids. V was clipped by 6 bases and J by 2 bases, with 9 bases between them. The CDR3, as DNA: TGTGCCAGCAGGGTCCTCGACACAGATACGCAGTATTTT. This translates into CASRVLDTDTQYF.

In its sample, this clonotype was seen many times. The DNA for the CDR3 is TGTGCCAGCAGCTTAGCGATGGAGCCCGGGGGAACAGATACGCAGTATTTT. Encoded protein: CASSLAMEPGGTDTQYF. The chain couples TRBV13 to TRBJ2-3; the D gene is possibly TRBD2 (6 bases). The CDR3 is 17 amino acids. V was cut by 1 base and J by 3 bases, with 17 bases left in between. The germline V gene has CDR1 PRHDT and CDR2 FYEKMQ (reference sequence).